This is a list of T cell receptor beta chains from one sample in a study of blood T cell repertoires in COVID-19. Profiling relied on immunoSEQ multiplex PCR, and the TCRdb table lists in-frame clones only, not all of them. The sample yields approximately 68,000 clones, 86% seen once. Material: peripheral blood. These TCRs come from a middle-aged man with active COVID-19. The conserved cysteine and the conserved F or W are not part of the CDR3 here.

CDR3 length	V gene	CDR3 protein
14	TRBV3-1/TRBV3-2	ASSQNGQGARNTIY
12	TRBV7-3	ASSPGLAQETQY
14	TRBV5-6	ASSLGDSALYNEQF
13	TRBV12-5	ASGSGQGGPETQY
12	TRBV6-5	ASKGGPGSNIQY
11	TRBV11-2	ASSFRGAGELF
12	TRBV5-1	ASSLQGANSPLH
12	TRBV5-4	ASSLDSRQETQY
13	TRBV28	ASSLRGPTTSEQF
13	TRBV2	ASSHRDRGSGELF
13	TRBV27	ASSSRIRGNTEAF
12	TRBV6-6	ASMDRGGKDTQY
14	TRBV21-1	ASSTQTGYSNQPQH
13	TRBV3-1/TRBV3-2	ASSPSGSNTGELF
11	TRBV7-9	ASSSGGNYEQY
13	TRBV5-5	ASSLLDKRQGGQF
11	TRBV30	AWRTLATYEQY
14	TRBV4-3	ASSQDPGGSNQPQH
12	TRBV28	ASRNRGVNYGYT
14	TRBV7-2	ASSSQPGGSSYEQY
12	TRBV29-1	SVEGTGGPYGYT
11	TRBV6-6	ASRIREGTEAF
14	TRBV11-3	ASSLSGVQTGYEQY
13	TRBV4-3	ASSQMTDGSYEQY
12	TRBV3-1/TRBV3-2	ASRARDRGYEQY
13	TRBV2	ASSEAGGVNSPLH
13	TRBV2	ASTKDAGLRYGYT
11	TRBV15	ATSTYPNQPQH
15	TRBV4-1	ASSPIQRGSTYNEQF
14	TRBV6-2/TRBV6-3	ASSYRGGTMNTEAF
15	TRBV4-1	ASSQVYRDRGLNEQF
15	TRBV7-6	ASSLGLADWNTGELF
10	TRBV5-1	ASSSSINTQY
14	TRBV7-2	ASSLVGGVSSYEQY
15	TRBV9	ASSVWDRQPTNEKLF
14	TRBV2	ASSSKDRPMGDTQY
13	TRBV2	ASRPGLGSSYEQY
12	TRBV2	ASSGTVNTGELF
11	TRBV30	ASHRDRPNGYT
13	TRBV3-1/TRBV3-2	ASSQLRDKNTEAF
13	TRBV10-3	AVGPGQGGNQPQH
10	TRBV27	ATEVLADTQY
15	TRBV6-2/TRBV6-3	ASSYSTLAGNYNEQF
17	TRBV4-1	ASSLREFWDRGYTGELF
12	TRBV10-3	AISVASNTDTQY
13	TRBV5-1	ASSKDRGPGGELF
12	TRBV27	ASSLTGLGSPLH
16	TRBV5-1	ASSSGGGQVSGANVLT
14	TRBV11-3	ASSTRNSGGQETQY
14	TRBV11-2	ASSSPAPRGVYGYT
12	TRBV6-4	ASSPSGSTDTQY
9	TRBV28	ASRGAVKLF
12	TRBV5-4	ASSLRQGHSPLH
12	TRBV13	ASGKTGDKNIQY
12	TRBV30	AWSRPPRSNTIY
12	TRBV5-4	ASSVDRKQETQY
12	TRBV28	ASRSTGDNQPQH
12	TRBV7-2	ASSLGGLPYEQY
15	TRBV15	ATSRDLTSGGYNEQF